This T cell receptor (beta chain) was identified during a study of shared clonotypes between healthy human individuals. Overall study results and limits: Of the naive CD4 clonotypes, 4% to 5% were shared across several donors. A generally larger estimated richness was seen in naive subsets than in memory subsets. Genetic and exposure-history diversity was limited by the small donor number.

As defined, naive CD8 cells were CD45RO-negative and positively selected for CCR7, with terminally differentiated effector memory CD45RA+ cells excluded. This CDR3 is built from 16 residues. Germline V gives CDR1 WSHSY, CDR2 SAAADI. Between the trimmed V and J ends, which lost 0 bases and 8 bases, there was a span of 19 bases. At deep level, the assay was performed. Sequenced by immunoSEQ multiplex PCR; TCRdb stores in-frame clones only, minus some. This repertoire shows roughly 2,000,000 clones, over 85% found once; its top ten account for about 1.7%. A note on this clone: As yet, its antigen is unknown.

The chain couples TRBV10-2 to TRBJ1-2; D ambiguous. This sequence originates from a man between 18 and 29 years old in good health. Some clones in this sample may be carry-over from other donors' samples. The sample taken for sequencing was naive CD8+ T cells from PBMCs. In DNA form, the CDR3 reads TGCGCCAGCAGTGAGTCGTGGGTCGAATCGGGGAGAGGCTACACCTTC. Encoded protein: CASSESWVESGRGYTF.